This T cell receptor beta chain was captured in a study of neoadjuvant anti-PD-1 for oral cavity cancer. In this sample, this clone turned up once. Described time point: after neoadjuvant nivolumab, at surgical resection. Sequencing was performed with immunoSEQ multiplex PCR; in TCRdb, only in-frame clones are kept and a portion is missing. The repertoire holds over 2,000 clones, with roughly 65% as singletons. V was pared by 8 bases and J by 4 bases, with 12 bases between. The CDR3 consists of 13 residues. CDR1 MNHNS and CDR2 SASEGT come from the germline V gene. The receptor was derived from a person aged 40-85 years with oral cavity squamous cell carcinoma. The sample here was tumor tissue, taken after nivolumab (anti-PD-1) treatment. The V call is TRBV6-1, the J call TRBJ1-3; D unclear. This CDR3 reads CASGGVAGNTIYF. The CDR3 DNA is TGTGCCAGCGGTGGAGTAGCCGGAAACACCATATATTTT.